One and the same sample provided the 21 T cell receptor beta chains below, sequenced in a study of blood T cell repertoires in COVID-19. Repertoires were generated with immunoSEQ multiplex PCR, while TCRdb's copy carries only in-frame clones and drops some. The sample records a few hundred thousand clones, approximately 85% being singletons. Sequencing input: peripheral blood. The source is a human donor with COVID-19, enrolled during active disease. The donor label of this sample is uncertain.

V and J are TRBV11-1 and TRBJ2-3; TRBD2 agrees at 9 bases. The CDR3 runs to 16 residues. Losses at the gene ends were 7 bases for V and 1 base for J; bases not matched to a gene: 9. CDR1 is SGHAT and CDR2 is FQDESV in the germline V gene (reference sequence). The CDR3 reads CASTPRVAGGTDTQYF. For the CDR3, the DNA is TGTGCCAGCACCCCACGTGTAGCGGGAGGCACAGATACGCAGTATTTT.

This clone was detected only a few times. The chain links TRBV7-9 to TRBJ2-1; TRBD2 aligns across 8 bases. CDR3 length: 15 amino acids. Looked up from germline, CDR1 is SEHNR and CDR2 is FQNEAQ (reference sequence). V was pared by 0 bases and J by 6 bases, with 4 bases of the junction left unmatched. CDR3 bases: TGTGCCAGCAGCTTAGCACTAGCGGACCTCAATGAGCAGTTCTTC. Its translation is CASSLALADLNEQFF.

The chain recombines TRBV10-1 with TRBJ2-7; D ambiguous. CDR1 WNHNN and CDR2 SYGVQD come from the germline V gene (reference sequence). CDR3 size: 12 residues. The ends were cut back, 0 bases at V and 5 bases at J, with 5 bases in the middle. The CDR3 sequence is CASSESLNEQYF. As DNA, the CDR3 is TGCGCCAGCAGTGAGTCGTTAAACGAGCAGTACTTC.

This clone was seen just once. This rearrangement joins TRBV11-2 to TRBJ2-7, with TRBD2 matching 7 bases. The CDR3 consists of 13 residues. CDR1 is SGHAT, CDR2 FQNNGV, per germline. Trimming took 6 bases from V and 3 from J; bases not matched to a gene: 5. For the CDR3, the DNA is TGTGCCAGCAGTCCGGCTAGCGGCTACGAGCAGTACTTC. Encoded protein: CASSPASGYEQYF.

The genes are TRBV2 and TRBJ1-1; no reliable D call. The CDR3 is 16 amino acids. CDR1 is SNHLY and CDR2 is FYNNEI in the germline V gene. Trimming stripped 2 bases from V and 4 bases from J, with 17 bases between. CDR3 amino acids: CASSEIRARRGTEAFF. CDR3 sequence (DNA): TGTGCCAGCAGTGAAATAAGGGCCCGACGGGGCACTGAAGCTTTCTTT.

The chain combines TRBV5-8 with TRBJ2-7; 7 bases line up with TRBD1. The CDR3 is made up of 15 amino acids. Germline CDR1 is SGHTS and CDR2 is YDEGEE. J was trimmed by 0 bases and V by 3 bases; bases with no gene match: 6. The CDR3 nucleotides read TGTGCCAGCAGCTACCGGGACAGTCGCTCCTACGAGCAGTACTTC. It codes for CASSYRDSRSYEQYF.

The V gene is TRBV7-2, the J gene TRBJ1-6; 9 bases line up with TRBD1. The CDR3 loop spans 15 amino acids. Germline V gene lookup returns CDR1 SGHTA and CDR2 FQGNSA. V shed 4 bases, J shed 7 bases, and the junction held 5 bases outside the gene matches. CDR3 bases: TGTGCCAGCAGCTCACAGGGGGCGAAGAATTCACCCCTCCACTTT. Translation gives CASSSQGAKNSPLHF. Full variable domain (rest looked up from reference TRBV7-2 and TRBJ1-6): GAGVSQSPSNKVTEKGKDVELRCDPISGHTALYWYRQSLGQGLEFLIYFQGNSAPDKSGLPSDRFSAERTGGSVSTLTIQRTQQEDSAVYLCASSSQGAKNSPLHFGNGTRLTVT.

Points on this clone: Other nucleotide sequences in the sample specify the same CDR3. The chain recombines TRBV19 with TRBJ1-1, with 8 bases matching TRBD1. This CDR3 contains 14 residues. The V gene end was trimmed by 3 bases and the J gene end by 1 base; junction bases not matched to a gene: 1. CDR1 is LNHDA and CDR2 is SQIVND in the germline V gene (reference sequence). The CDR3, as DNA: TGTGCCAGTAGTATCGGACAGGGGAACACTGAAGCTTTCTTT. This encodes CASSIGQGNTEAFF.

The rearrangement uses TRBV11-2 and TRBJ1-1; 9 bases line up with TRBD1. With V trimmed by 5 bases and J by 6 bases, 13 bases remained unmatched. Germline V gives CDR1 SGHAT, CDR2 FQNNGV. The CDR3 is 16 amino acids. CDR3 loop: CASSRARDRASSEAFF. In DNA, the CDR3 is TGTGCCAGCAGCCGAGCCCGGGACAGGGCCTCGTCTGAAGCTTTCTTT.

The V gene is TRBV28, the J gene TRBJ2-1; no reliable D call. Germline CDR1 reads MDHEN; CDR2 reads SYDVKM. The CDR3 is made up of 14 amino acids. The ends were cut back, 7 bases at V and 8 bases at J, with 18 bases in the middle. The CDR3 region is CASTPGGNHDEQFF. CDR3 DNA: TGTGCCAGCACCCCCGGCGGTAATCACGATGAGCAGTTCTTC.

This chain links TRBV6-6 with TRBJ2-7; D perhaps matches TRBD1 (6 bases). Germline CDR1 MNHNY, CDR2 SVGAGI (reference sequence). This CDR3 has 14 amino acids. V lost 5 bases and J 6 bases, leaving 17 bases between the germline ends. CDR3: CASSPIVQQGEQYF. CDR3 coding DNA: TGTGCCAGCAGTCCCATAGTACAACAGGGCGAGCAGTACTTC.

DNA for the CDR3: TGTGCCAGCAGTTTATGGGCCCAAGTACAGGGGCACAATCAGCCCCAGCATTTT. Residues: CASSLWAQVQGHNQPQHF. The chain is built from TRBV28 and TRBJ1-5; 7 bases fit TRBD1. The V gene's germline CDR1 is MDHEN and CDR2 SYDVKM. This CDR3 spans 18 amino acids. V trimming: 0 bases; J trimming: 3 bases; junction bases outside the gene matches: 11.

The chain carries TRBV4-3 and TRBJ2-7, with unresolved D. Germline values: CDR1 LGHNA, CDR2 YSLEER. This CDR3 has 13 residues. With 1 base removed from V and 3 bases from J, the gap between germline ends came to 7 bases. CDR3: CASSQGPSYEQYF. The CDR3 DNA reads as TGCGCCAGCAGCCAAGGGCCCAGCTACGAGCAGTACTTC.

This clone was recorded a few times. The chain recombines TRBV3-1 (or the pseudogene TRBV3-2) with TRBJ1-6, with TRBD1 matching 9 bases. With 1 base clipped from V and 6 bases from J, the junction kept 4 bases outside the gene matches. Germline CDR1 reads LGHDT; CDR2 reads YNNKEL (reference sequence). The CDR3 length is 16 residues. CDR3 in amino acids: CASSQGGGQGNSPLHF. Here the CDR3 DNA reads TGTGCCAGCAGCCAAGGGGGGGGACAGGGTAATTCACCCCTCCACTTT.

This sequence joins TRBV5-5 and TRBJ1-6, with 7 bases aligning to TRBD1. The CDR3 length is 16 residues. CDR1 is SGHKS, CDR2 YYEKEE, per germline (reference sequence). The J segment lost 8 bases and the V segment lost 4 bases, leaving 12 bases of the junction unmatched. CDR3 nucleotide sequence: TGTGCCAGCAGCAGCTTTCTGACAGGGTTGGATTCACCCCTCCACTTT. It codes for CASSSFLTGLDSPLHF.

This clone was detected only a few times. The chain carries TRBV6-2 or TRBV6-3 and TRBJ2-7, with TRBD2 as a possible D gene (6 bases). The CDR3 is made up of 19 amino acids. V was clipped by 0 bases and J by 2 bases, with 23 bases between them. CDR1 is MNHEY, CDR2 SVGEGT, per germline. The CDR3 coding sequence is TGTGCCAGCAGTTACTCACGAGGGGCGAGGAGGGTTTTCCCCTACGAGCAGTACTTC. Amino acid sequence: CASSYSRGARRVFPYEQYF.

The CDR3 protein is CASSLAGANTEAFF. DNA of the CDR3: TGCGCCAGCAGCTTGGCCGGAGCCAACACTGAAGCTTTCTTT. The chain joins TRBV5-1 to TRBJ1-1, with D uncertain. CDR3 length: 14 residues. Trimming pared 0 bases from V and 2 bases from J, leaving 8 bases between. Germline assignment: CDR1 SGHRS and CDR2 YFSETQ.

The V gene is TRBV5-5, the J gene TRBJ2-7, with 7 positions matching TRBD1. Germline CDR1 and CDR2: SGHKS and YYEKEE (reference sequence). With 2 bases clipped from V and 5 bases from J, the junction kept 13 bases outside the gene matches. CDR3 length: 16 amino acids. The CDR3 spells CASSFTATGIGHEQYF. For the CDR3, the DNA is TGTGCCAGCAGCTTTACCGCGACAGGGATAGGGCACGAGCAGTACTTC.

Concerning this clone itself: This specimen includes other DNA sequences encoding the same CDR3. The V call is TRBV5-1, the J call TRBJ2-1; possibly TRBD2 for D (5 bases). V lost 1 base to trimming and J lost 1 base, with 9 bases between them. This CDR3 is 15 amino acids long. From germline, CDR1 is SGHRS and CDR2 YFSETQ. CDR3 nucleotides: TGCGCCAGCAGCTTGAGGAGCGGTTCCTACAATGAGCAGTTCTTC. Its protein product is CASSLRSGSYNEQFF.

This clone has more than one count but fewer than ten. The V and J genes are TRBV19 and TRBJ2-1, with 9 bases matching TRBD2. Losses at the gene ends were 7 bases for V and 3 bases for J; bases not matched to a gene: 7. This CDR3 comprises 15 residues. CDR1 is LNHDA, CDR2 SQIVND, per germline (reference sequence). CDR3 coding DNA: TGTGCCAGTAAGAGTAGCGGGAGTATCTACAATGAGCAGTTCTTC. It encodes CASKSSGSIYNEQFF. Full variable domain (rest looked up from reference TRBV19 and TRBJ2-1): DGGITQSPKYLFRKEGQNVTLSCEQNLNHDAMYWYRQDPGQGLRLIYYSQIVNDFQKGDIAEGYSVSREKKESFPLTVTSAQKNPTAFYLCASKSSGSIYNEQFFGPGTRLTVL.

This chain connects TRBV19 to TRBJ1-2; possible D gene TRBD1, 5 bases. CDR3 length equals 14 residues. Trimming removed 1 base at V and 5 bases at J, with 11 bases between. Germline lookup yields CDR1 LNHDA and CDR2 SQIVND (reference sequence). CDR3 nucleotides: TGTGCCAGTAGTATAGTAGGGGTGCGGTATGGCTACACCTTC. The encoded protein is CASSIVGVRYGYTF.